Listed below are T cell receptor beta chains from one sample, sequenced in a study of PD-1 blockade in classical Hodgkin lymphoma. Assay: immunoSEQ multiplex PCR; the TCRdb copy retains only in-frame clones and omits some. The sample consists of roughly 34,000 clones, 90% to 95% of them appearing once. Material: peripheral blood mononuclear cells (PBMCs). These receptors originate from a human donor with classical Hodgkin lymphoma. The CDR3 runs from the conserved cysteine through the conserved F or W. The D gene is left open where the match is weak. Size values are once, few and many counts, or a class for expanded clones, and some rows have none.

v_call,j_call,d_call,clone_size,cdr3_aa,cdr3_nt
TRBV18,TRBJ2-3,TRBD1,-,CASSPSGQGIMSDTQYF,TGTGCCAGCTCACCGTCGGGACAGGGAATTATGTCAGATACGCAGTATTTT
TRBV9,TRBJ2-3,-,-,CASSVAFSTDTQYF,TGTGCCAGCAGCGTGGCCTTCAGCACAGATACGCAGTATTTT
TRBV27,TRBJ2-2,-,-,CASRPGLGTGELFF,TGTGCCAGCAGACCGGGCCTCGGAACCGGGGAGCTGTTTTTT
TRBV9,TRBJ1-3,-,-,CASSVDEVHSGNTIYF,TGTGCCAGCAGCGTAGATGAGGTCCACTCTGGAAACACCATATATTTT
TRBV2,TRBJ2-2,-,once,CASSGELFF,TGTGCCAGCTCCGGGGAGCTGTTTTTT
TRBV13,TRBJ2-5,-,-,CASSRRGRETQETQYF,TGTGCCAGCAGCCGCCGGGGACGGGAGACTCAAGAGACCCAGTACTTC
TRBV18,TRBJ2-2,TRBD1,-,CASSPRGQGNTGELFF,TGTGCCAGCTCACCACGGGGACAGGGGAACACCGGGGAGCTGTTTTTT
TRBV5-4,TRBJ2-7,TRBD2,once,CASSPGLAGSYEQYF,TGTGCCAGCAGCCCGGGACTAGCGGGAAGCTACGAGCAGTACTTC
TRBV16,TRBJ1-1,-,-,CASSHRSMNTEAFF,TGTGCCAGCAGCCACAGGTCCATGAACACTGAAGCTTTCTTT
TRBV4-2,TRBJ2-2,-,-,CASSQEDRNTGELFF,TGTGCCAGCAGCCAAGAAGACAGAAACACCGGGGAGCTGTTTTTT
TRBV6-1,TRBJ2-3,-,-,CASSEEIRYGTDTQYF,TGTGCCAGCAGTGAAGAGATTCGCTACGGCACAGATACGCAGTATTTT
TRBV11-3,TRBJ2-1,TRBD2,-,CASSLGSGRSNEQFF,TGTGCCAGCAGCTTAGGTAGCGGGAGGAGTAATGAGCAGTTCTTC
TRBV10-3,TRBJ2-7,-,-,CAIKTSRQANLEQYF,TGTGCCATCAAAACTAGTCGGCAGGCTAACTTGGAGCAGTACTTC
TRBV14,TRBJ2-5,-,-,CASSQELGWSGDETQYF,TGTGCCAGCAGCCAAGAATTGGGCTGGTCGGGGGACGAGACCCAGTACTTC
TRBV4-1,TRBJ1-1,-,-,CASSQEIQHTEAFF,TGCGCCAGCAGCCAAGAGATTCAGCACACTGAAGCTTTCTTT
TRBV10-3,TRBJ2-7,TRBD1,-,CAIRASQGASYEQYF,TGTGCCATCAGGGCCTCTCAGGGGGCCTCCTACGAGCAGTACTTC
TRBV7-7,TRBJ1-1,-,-,CASSLEVNTEAFF,TGTGCTAGCAGCTTGGAGGTTAACACTGAAGCTTTCTTT
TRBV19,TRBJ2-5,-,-,CASSWTSERTQYF,TGTGCCAGTAGTTGGACGAGTGAGAGGACCCAGTACTTC
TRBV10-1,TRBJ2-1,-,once,CASSKRGRLANEQFF,TGCGCCAGCAGTAAGAGGGGCCGGCTAGCAAATGAGCAGTTCTTC
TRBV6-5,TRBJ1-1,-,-,CASRDSLDTEAFF,TGTGCCAGCAGGGACAGTCTCGACACTGAAGCTTTCTTT
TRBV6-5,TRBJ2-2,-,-,CASSYSRRGELFF,TGTGCCAGCAGTTACTCGAGGAGGGGGGAGCTGTTTTTT
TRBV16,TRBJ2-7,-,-,CASNLAGRGHEQYF,TGTGCCAGCAACCTAGCAGGCAGGGGACACGAGCAGTACTTC
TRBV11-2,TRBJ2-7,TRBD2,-,CASSLTAGLAGGGSYEQYF,TGTGCCAGCAGCTTAACAGCGGGACTAGCGGGAGGCGGCTCCTACGAGCAGTACTTC
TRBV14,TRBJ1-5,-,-,CASSQDRVFAQPQHF,TGTGCCAGCAGCCAAGACAGGGTGTTCGCACAGCCCCAGCATTTT
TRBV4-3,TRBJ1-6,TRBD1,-,CASRGGQGFRSPLHF,TGCGCCAGCCGGGGGGGACAGGGGTTTCGCTCACCCCTCCACTTT
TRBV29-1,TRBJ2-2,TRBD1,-,CSVRAGGTGELFF,TGCAGCGTTCGGGCAGGGGGAACCGGGGAGCTGTTTTTT
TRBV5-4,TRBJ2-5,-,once,CASSLARLEETQYF,TGTGCCAGCAGCTTGGCGCGGCTAGAAGAGACCCAGTACTTC
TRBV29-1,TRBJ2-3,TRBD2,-,CSVGLAGFMNTQYF,TGCAGCGTTGGGCTAGCGGGATTTATGAATACGCAGTATTTT
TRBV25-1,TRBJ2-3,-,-,CASSDSPLGAADTQYF,TGTGCCAGCAGTGATTCTCCACTGGGGGCAGCAGATACGCAGTATTTT
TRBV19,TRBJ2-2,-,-,CASSIVWGWDPGELFF,TGTGCCAGTAGTATAGTGTGGGGCTGGGATCCCGGGGAGCTGTTTTTT
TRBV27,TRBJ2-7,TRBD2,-,CASSLSVAGVYEQYF,TGTGCCAGCAGTTTATCCGTAGCGGGAGTCTACGAGCAGTACTTC
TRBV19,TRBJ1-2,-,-,CASSKYGVYGYTF,TGTGCCAGTAGTAAATACGGAGTCTATGGCTACACCTTC
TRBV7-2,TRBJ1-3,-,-,CASSLATEGTGNTIYF,TGTGCCAGCAGCTTAGCCACAGAGGGGACTGGAAACACCATATATTTT
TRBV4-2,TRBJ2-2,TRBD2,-,CASSQELAGVSPSGELFF,TGTGCCAGCAGCCAAGAACTAGCGGGAGTGTCCCCGTCCGGGGAGCTGTTTTTT
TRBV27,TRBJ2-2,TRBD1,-,CASSFILGQLHRGAVF,TGTGCCAGCAGTTTCATTTTGGGACAGCTCCACCGGGGAGCTGTTTTT
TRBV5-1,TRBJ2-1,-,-,CASSLVEGRRNEQFF,TGCGCCAGCAGCTTGGTTGAGGGTAGGCGCAATGAGCAGTTCTTC
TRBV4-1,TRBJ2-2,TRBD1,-,CASSQDRGYYTGELFF,TGCGCCAGCAGCCAGGACAGGGGATATTACACCGGGGAGCTGTTTTTT
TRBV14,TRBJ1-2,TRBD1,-,CASRNIGGDYGYTF,TGTGCCAGCAGGAATATAGGGGGCGACTATGGCTACACCTTC
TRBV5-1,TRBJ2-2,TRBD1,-,CASSLPSGQGVDRTGELFF,TGCGCCAGCAGCTTGCCATCCGGACAGGGGGTGGATCGCACCGGGGAGCTGTTTTTT
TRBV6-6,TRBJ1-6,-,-,CASSYSSLRPHSPLHF,TGTGCCAGCAGTTACTCGAGTCTGAGGCCCCATTCACCCCTCCACTTT
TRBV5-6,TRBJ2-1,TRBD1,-,CASIMRGQGVNEQFF,TGTGCCAGCATTATGAGGGGACAGGGGGTCAATGAGCAGTTCTTC
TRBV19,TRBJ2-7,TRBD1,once,CARKPGQASSYEQYF,TGTGCCAGAAAGCCGGGACAGGCAAGCTCCTACGAGCAGTACTTC
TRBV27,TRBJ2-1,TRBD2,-,CASSLPGLAGGPSEQFF,TGTGCCAGCAGTTTACCGGGACTAGCGGGAGGGCCAAGTGAGCAGTTCTTC
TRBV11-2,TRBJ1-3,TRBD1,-,CASSLSQGSSGNTIYF,TGTGCCAGCAGCCTCTCACAGGGGAGCTCTGGAAACACCATATATTTT